A single sample is the source of the 18 T cell receptor beta chains below, sequenced in a study of blood T cell repertoires in COVID-19 (dated by TCRdb to the early 2020s). The method behind the library was the immunoSEQ multiplex PCR assay. The clones in this table, taken by TCRdb from immuneACCESS, are in-frame only. Not every clone is retained; where verified, under half of the shortfall comes from an unresolved V gene, and the cause of the rest is unknown. Here the sample has about 190,000 clones; around four fifths occur a single time. Of the sample, over 13% is held by the ten largest clones. Sequencing input: peripheral blood. Source of these receptors: a man aged 25 to 40 with active or convalescent COVID-19.

The chain is built from TRBV9 and TRBJ1-2; 7 bases map to TRBD1. Germline CDR1 is SGDLS and CDR2 is YYNGEE. The CDR3 runs 15 residues. V lost 0 bases to trimming and J lost 8 bases; unmatched junction nucleotides: 10. CDR3 DNA sequence: TGTGCCAGCAGCGTAGGACAGGGACTGGGTTCGGGCTACACCTTC. Encoded protein: CASSVGQGLGSGYTF.

V gene TRBV4-1 combines with J gene TRBJ1-1; 7 bases match TRBD1. V was clipped by 1 base and J by 2 bases; unmatched bases: 7. Germline V CDR1 and CDR2: MGHRA, YSYEKL. The CDR3 length is 16 residues. For the CDR3, the DNA is TGCGCCAGCAGCCAAGTATCGACAGGGATCAACACTGAAGCTTTCTTT. Amino acid sequence: CASSQVSTGINTEAFF.

The chain employs TRBV9 and TRBJ1-1; 7 bases align to TRBD1. Per germline, CDR1 SGDLS and CDR2 YYNGEE. With V trimmed by 3 bases and J by 5 bases, 7 bases remained unmatched. This CDR3 is 14 amino acids long. The chain's CDR3 is CASSGTGIGTEAFF. CDR3 coding DNA: TGTGCCAGCAGCGGGACAGGAATCGGGACTGAAGCTTTCTTT. Full variable domain (remainder filled in from reference TRBV9 and TRBJ1-1): DSGVTQTPKHLITATGQRVTLRCSPRSGDLSVYWYQQSLDQGLQFLIQYYNGEERAKGNILERFSAQQFPDLHSELNLSSLELGDSALYFCASSGTGIGTEAFFGQGTRLTVV.

V usage is TRBV3-1 (or the pseudogene TRBV3-2) and J usage is TRBJ1-6; no firm D call. V was cut by 1 base and J by 10 bases, with 11 bases left in between. The CDR3 spans 14 residues. The germline V gene has CDR1 LGHDT and CDR2 YNNKEL (reference sequence). CDR3 region: CASSQGYGRSPLHF. The CDR3, as DNA: TGTGCCAGCAGCCAAGGCTACGGGAGATCACCCCTCCACTTT.

The chain is built from TRBV7-6 and TRBJ2-7; 9 bases match TRBD2. Trimming at V came to 0 bases and at J to 5 bases, leaving 8 bases not matched to a gene. From germline, CDR1 is SGHVS and CDR2 FNYEAQ. This CDR3 is 16 amino acids long. CDR3 coding DNA: TGTGCCAGCAGCTTAGCTTGGGCGGGAGGGCCTGACGAGCAGTACTTC. Residues: CASSLAWAGGPDEQYF.

This clone has just one count. V is TRBV2 and J is TRBJ2-1; tentative D call: TRBD1 (7 bases). The CDR3 is 13 amino acids. Trimming removed 7 bases at V and 9 bases at J, with 16 bases between. CDR1 SNHLY and CDR2 FYNNEI come from the germline V gene. Here the CDR3 DNA reads TGTGCCAGCACTGGAGGGGGCAGGGGTGAGCAGTTCTTC. Protein product: CASTGGGRGEQFF. The full variable domain, completed using reference TRBV2 and TRBJ2-1, is EPEVTQTPSHQVTQMGQEVILRCVPISNHLYFYWYRQILGQKVEFLVSFYNNEISEKSEIFDDQFSVERPDGSNFTLKIRSTKLEDSAMYFCASTGGGRGEQFFGPGTRLTVL.

CDR3 DNA sequence: TGTGCCTGGAGTGTACTAGGGGGGGCGGAGACCCAGTACTTC. Translation: CAWSVLGGAETQYF. The chain links TRBV30 to TRBJ2-5; D is perhaps TRBD2 (7 bases). The CDR3 consists of 14 residues. CDR1 is GTSNPN and CDR2 is SVGIG in the germline V gene (reference sequence). V lost 0 bases and J 5 bases, leaving 13 bases between the germline ends.

This clone occurred once. This chain joins TRBV7-2 and TRBJ2-7; TRBD2 matches 10 bases. The CDR3 contains 15 residues. Germline values: CDR1 SGHTA, CDR2 FQGNSA. V lost 5 bases to trimming and J lost 3 bases; unmatched junction nucleotides: 7. In nucleotides, the CDR3 is TGTGCCAGCAGCCTGGCTAGCGGGGGCCGCTACGAGCAGTACTTC. It is translated as CASSLASGGRYEQYF.

This rearrangement joins TRBV7-2 to TRBJ1-6; 9 positions match TRBD1. Trimming removed 2 bases from V and 7 bases from J; junction bases left unmatched: 3. Germline-derived CDR1 and CDR2 are SGHTA and FQGNSA. The CDR3 has 15 amino acids. The CDR3 DNA reads TGTGCCAGCAGCTTAAGGGGACAGGGAAATTCACCCCTCCACTTT. Protein product: CASSLRGQGNSPLHF.

The chain carries TRBV5-1 and TRBJ2-1, with D tentatively TRBD2 (6 bases). This CDR3 has 15 residues. The V gene lost 4 bases and the J gene lost 6 bases, with 17 bases spanning the gap. Germline CDR1 is SGHRS and CDR2 is YFSETQ. The CDR3 bases are TGCGCCAGCAGCGGAGGACTAACCCCGGGCAATGAGCAGTTCTTC. Its translation: CASSGGLTPGNEQFF.

This rearrangement joins TRBV11-2 to TRBJ2-5, with TRBD2 matching over 7 bases. Trimming removed 5 bases from V and 9 bases from J; junction bases left unmatched: 6. Germline V gene data show CDR1 as SGHAT and CDR2 as FQNNGV. The CDR3 consists of 12 residues. The CDR3, as DNA: TGTGCCAGCAGCACCCCCGCGGGGGCCCAGTACTTC. It yields the protein CASSTPAGAQYF. Based on the CDR3 plus reference TRBV11-2 and TRBJ2-5, the full variable domain is EAGVAQSPRYKIIEKRQSVAFWCNPISGHATLYWYQQILGQGPKLLIQFQNNGVVDDSQLPKDRFSAERLKGVDSTLKIQPAKLEDSAVYLCASSTPAGAQYFGPGTRLLVL.

Only a few counts were recorded for this clone. The V and J genes are TRBV10-3 and TRBJ1-5, with D maybe TRBD1 (5 bases). The V gene's germline CDR1 is ENHRY and CDR2 SYGVKD. Trimming took 6 bases from V and 5 from J, leaving 11 bases between them. This CDR3 has 13 residues. CDR3 nucleotide sequence: TGTGCCATCAGGACCAGGGATGATCAGCCCCAGCATTTT. It codes for CAIRTRDDQPQHF.

The V gene is TRBV5-4, the J gene TRBJ2-1; D may be TRBD2 (6 bases). CDR3 size: 16 residues. Germline CDR1 and CDR2: SGHNT and YYREEE (reference sequence). V was trimmed by 0 bases and J by 2 bases, leaving 12 bases between them. The CDR3 sequence: CASSLATGGAYNEQFF. CDR3 bases: TGTGCCAGCAGCTTGGCCACCGGAGGGGCCTACAATGAGCAGTTCTTC.

This chain links TRBV9 with TRBJ2-3, with 8 bases matching TRBD2. Germline V gene lookup returns CDR1 SGDLS and CDR2 YYNGEE. The trim removed 1 base at V and 4 bases at J, leaving 5 bases unmatched. The CDR3 covers 15 residues. The chain's CDR3 is CASSVRAGAPDTQYF. As DNA, the CDR3 is TGTGCCAGCAGCGTAAGAGCGGGAGCCCCAGATACGCAGTATTTT.

The table lists this clone with a count of one. The V and J genes are TRBV28 and TRBJ2-7; 13 bases are a match to TRBD2. Losses at the gene ends were 7 bases for V and 2 bases for J; bases not matched to a gene: 11. In germline, CDR1 is MDHEN, CDR2 SYDVKM. CDR3 size: 17 residues. CDR3 in amino acids: CASTGGLAGVVTYEQYF. The DNA for the CDR3 is TGTGCCAGCACCGGCGGACTAGCGGGAGTTGTGACCTACGAGCAGTACTTC.

The rearrangement joins TRBV30 to TRBJ2-3; D uncertain. Germline V gene lookup returns CDR1 GTSNPN and CDR2 SVGIG (reference sequence). This CDR3 has 13 amino acids. V was trimmed by 0 bases and J by 5 bases, leaving 9 bases between them. In DNA form, the CDR3 reads TGTGCCTGGAGTGTATTAGTCTTAGATACGCAGTATTTT. Translation gives CAWSVLVLDTQYF.

J is TRBJ2-7 and V is TRBV4-1, with 9 positions matching TRBD1. This CDR3 region has 14 residues. From germline, CDR1 is MGHRA and CDR2 YSYEKL. The junction had 3 bases not matched to a gene; V was cut back by 4 bases and J by 2 bases. CDR3 bases: TGCGCCAGCAGCCTTGGACAGGGGACCTACGAGCAGTACTTC. This translates into CASSLGQGTYEQYF.

The rearrangement joins TRBV28 to TRBJ1-3; a possible D gene is TRBD1 (5 bases). CDR1 and CDR2 (germline): MDHEN, SYDVKM. The CDR3 has 17 amino acids. V was pared by 1 base and J by 0 bases, with 13 bases between. In nucleotides, the CDR3 is TGTGCCAGCAGTTTATCCTCGGGACTCCGCTCTGGAAACACCATATATTTT. This translates into CASSLSSGLRSGNTIYF.